This paragraph reports one T cell receptor (beta chain). Its antigen remains unknown. TCRdb re-called the 5' RACE reads with MiXCR, one entry per CDR3 protein. The data show 200,000 to 300,000 distinct CDR3 sequences, 5.5% to 7% seen once. This entry comes from a study of identical twins. Germline assignment: CDR1 SNHLY and CDR2 FYNNEI. The ends lost 4 bases at V and 4 bases at J; junction bases unmatched: 3. The CDR3 has 14 amino acids. General study findings and limits: Out-of-frame alpha sequences common to twins were enriched for low generation probability. The study found that models underestimated out-of-frame TCR alpha sharing in monozygotic twins.

The sample was also linked to a second study, of yellow fever vaccine responses in identical twins. That paper adds: Reportedly, the T cell response mounted by twins to vaccine seemed partly convergent, partly personalized.

This clonotype was sampled from a woman aged 18-29 years in good health. Input material: memory (CD45RO+) T cells sorted from blood. The chain recombines TRBV2 with TRBJ2-2; 7 bases line up with TRBD2. CDR3 sequence (DNA): TGTGCCAGCAGTGGAAGCGGGACCACCGGGGAGCTGTTTTTT. This encodes CASSGSGTTGELFF. Looking up the rest from reference TRBV2 and TRBJ2-2 gives the full variable domain: EPEVTQTPSHQVTQMGQEVILRCVPISNHLYFYWYRQILGQKVEFLVSFYNNEISEKSEIFDDQFSVERPDGSNFTLKIRSTKLEDSAMYFCASSGSGTTGELFFGEGSRLTVL.